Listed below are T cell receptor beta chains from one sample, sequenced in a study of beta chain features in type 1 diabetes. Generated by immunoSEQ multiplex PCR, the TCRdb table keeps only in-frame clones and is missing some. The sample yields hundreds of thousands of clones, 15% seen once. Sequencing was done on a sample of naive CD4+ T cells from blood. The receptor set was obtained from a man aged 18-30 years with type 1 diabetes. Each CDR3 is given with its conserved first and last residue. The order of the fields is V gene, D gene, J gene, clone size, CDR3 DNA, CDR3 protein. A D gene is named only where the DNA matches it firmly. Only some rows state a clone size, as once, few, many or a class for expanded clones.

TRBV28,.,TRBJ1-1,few,TGTGCCAGCCTGACCGGGGGAGGCGTGAACACTGAAGCTTTCTTT,CASLTGGGVNTEAFF
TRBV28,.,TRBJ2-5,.,TGTGCCAGCAGTTTACCTATGGCGGGCCAGTACTTC,CASSLPMAGQYF
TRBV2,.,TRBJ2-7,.,TGTGCCAGCAGTGTCCCCCTCTCCTACGAGCAGTACTTC,CASSVPLSYEQYF
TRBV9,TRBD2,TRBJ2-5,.,TGTGCCAGCAGCGCCGGGACTAGCGGGGGCCTCGGAGAGACCCAGTACTTC,CASSAGTSGGLGETQYF
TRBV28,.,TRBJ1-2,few,TGTGCCAGCAGCTTTACCGACAGATTCGGAACCTTC,CASSFTDRFGTF
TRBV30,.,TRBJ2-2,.,TGTGCCTGGATTCCGGGATCTCTCAACACCGGGGAGCTGTTTTTT,CAWIPGSLNTGELFF
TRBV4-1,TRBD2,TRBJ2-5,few,TGCGCCAGCAGCCGGACAGTACTAGCGGGAAGTCAAGAGACCCAGTACTTC,CASSRTVLAGSQETQYF
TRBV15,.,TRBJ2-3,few,TGTGCCACCAGCAGTCTGCAGGGGTCACTTACAGATACGCAGTATTTT,CATSSLQGSLTDTQYF
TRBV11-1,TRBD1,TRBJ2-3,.,TGTGCCAGCAGCCGGGACAGGGACTCAGATACGCAGTATTTT,CASSRDRDSDTQYF
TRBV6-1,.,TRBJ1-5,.,TGTGCCAGCAGTGCGTCTACTCTCACGCCCCAGCATTTT,CASSASTLTPQHF
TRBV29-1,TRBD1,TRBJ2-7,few,TGCAGCGTGGGCAACAGGGGAACCTCCTACGAGCAGTACTTC,CSVGNRGTSYEQYF
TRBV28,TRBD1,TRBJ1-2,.,TGTGCCAGCAGTTCCCCGGGACAGGGGGTCGCTGGCTACACCTTC,CASSSPGQGVAGYTF
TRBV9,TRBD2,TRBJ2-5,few,TGTGCCAGCAGCGTAGCTGGTGCGGTAGCGGGGAAAGAGACCCAGTACTTC,CASSVAGAVAGKETQYF
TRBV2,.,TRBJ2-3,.,TGTGCCAGCAGTGAAAGCGCGGGACCAGTGTTCGAGGATACGCAGTATTTT,CASSESAGPVFEDTQYF
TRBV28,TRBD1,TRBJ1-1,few,TGTGCCAGCAGTCCCCCACGGACAGGGAACACTGAAGCTTTCTTT,CASSPPRTGNTEAFF
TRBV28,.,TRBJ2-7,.,TGTGCCAGCAGGAAAAGAGGGGGTGCCCTCGAGCAGTACTTC,CASRKRGGALEQYF
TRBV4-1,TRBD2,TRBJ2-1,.,TGCGCCAGCAGCCAAGCACAGGCGGGGGGCCAAAGGGAGCAGTTCTTC,CASSQAQAGGQREQFF
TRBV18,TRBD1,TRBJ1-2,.,TGTGCCAGCTCACCGCCGGGACAGGGGGCCGGTGGCTACACCTTC,CASSPPGQGAGGYTF
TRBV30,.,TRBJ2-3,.,TGTGCCTGGACCACCCGTTGGGGGCGAACAGATACGCAGTATTTT,CAWTTRWGRTDTQYF
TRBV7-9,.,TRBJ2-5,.,TGTGCCAGCAGCTTGCGCAGCGCACAAGAGACCCAGTACTTC,CASSLRSAQETQYF
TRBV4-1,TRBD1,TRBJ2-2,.,TGCGCCAGCAGCCAAGATTACGGGACAGGGGGCCCCGGGGAGCTGTTTTTT,CASSQDYGTGGPGELFF
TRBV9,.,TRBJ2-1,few,TGTGCCAGCAGCGTAGGTTGGCAGGGATCGAAAGGTGAGCAGTTCTTC,CASSVGWQGSKGEQFF
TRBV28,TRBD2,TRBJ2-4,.,TGTGCCAGCACCGGCTTTAGGGGAGGGAACGAAAACATTCAGTACTTC,CASTGFRGGNENIQYF
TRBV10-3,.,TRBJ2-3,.,TGTGCCATCAGTCCCGGTGTACCTAGCACAGATACGCAGTATTTT,CAISPGVPSTDTQYF
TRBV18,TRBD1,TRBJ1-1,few,TGTGCCAGCTCCCCCGAGGGACAGGGCTGGTGGTCAAGCACTGAAGCTTTCTTT,CASSPEGQGWWSSTEAFF
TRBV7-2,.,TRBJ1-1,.,TGTGCCAGCAGCTTAGCGCCCGGGGAAGGGACTGAAGCTTTCTTT,CASSLAPGEGTEAFF
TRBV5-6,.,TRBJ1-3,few,TGTGCCAGCGGACAGTTTTTCTCTGGAAACACCATATATTTT,CASGQFFSGNTIYF
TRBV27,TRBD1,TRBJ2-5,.,TGTGCCAGCAGTTTCCTACCCTCGACAGGGACACAAGAGACCCAGTACTTC,CASSFLPSTGTQETQYF
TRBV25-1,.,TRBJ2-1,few,TGTGCCAGCAGTGAATATTCAGCAGGGGACCCGCCCTTCTTC,CASSEYSAGDPPFF
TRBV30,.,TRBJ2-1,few,TGTGCCTGGAGTGTACCGCCGCGGGTAACCTACAATGAGCAGTTCTTC,CAWSVPPRVTYNEQFF
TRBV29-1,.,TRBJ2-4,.,TGCAGCGTTGACAGGTTACTAGCCAAAAACATTCAGTACTTC,CSVDRLLAKNIQYF
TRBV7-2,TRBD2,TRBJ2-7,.,TGTGCCAGCAGCCCTAGCGGGGGGTCCTACGAGCAGTACTTC,CASSPSGGSYEQYF
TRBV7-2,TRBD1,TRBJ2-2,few,TGTGCCAGCAGCTCTCGACAGGGGTACACCGGGGAGCTGTTTTTT,CASSSRQGYTGELFF
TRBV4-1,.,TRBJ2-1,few,TGCGCCAGCGGACACCGGGGACTCAACAATGAGCAGTTCTTC,CASGHRGLNNEQFF
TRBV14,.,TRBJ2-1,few,TGTGCCAGCAGCCACATCGCGGAAACCTCCTACAATGAGCAGTTCTTC,CASSHIAETSYNEQFF
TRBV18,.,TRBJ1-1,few,TGTGCCAGCTCACCGAGGACAGAGAACACTGAAGCTTTCTTT,CASSPRTENTEAFF
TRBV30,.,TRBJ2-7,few,TGTGCCTGGAGCCTCCTAGTAAGCTCCTACGAGCAGTACTTC,CAWSLLVSSYEQYF
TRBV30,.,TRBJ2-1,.,TGTGCCTGGAGCGGAGCCTACAATGAGCAGTTCTTC,CAWSGAYNEQFF
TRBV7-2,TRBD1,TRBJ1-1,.,TGTGCCAGCAGCTACAGACAGGGAACGGGAACTGAAGCTTTCTTT,CASSYRQGTGTEAFF
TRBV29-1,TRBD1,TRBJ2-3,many,TGCAGCGCCGGGACAGGGGGCGCAGATACGCAGTATTTT,CSAGTGGADTQYF
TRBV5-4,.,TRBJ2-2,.,TGTGCCAGCAGCTTAAGGGGTAGTCCGAACACCGGGGAGCTGTTTTTT,CASSLRGSPNTGELFF
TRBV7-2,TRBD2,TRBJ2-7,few,TGTGCCACCACTAGCGGCAGGGGCGGCGAGCAGTACTTC,CATTSGRGGEQYF
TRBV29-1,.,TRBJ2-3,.,TGCAGCGTTGAAGATTCGCGGAGATCAGATACGCAGTATTTT,CSVEDSRRSDTQYF
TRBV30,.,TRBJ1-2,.,TGTGCCTGGGGCAGAACTAACTATGGCTACACCTTC,CAWGRTNYGYTF
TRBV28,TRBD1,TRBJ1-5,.,TGTGCCAGCAGTGTACAGGGGGCCGGTCAGCCCCAGCATTTT,CASSVQGAGQPQHF
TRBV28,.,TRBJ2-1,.,TGTGCCAGCAGACCAACTACGTCACGTGAATTCTTC,CASRPTTSREFF
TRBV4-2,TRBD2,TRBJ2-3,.,TGTGCCAGCAGCCAAAGAGTACTAGCGACTAGCACAGATACGCAGTATTTT,CASSQRVLATSTDTQYF
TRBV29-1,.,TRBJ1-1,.,TGCAGCGTTGAAAGGGGTTTCAACACTGAAGCTTTCTTT,CSVERGFNTEAFF
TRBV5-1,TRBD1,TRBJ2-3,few,TGCGCCAGCAGCTTGCTCGACAGGGTTGATACGCAGTATTTT,CASSLLDRVDTQYF
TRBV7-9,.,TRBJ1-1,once,TGTGCCAGCAGCTTACTAGGAACGAACACTGAAGCTTTCTTT,CASSLLGTNTEAFF
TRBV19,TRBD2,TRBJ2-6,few,TGTGCCAGTAGTCGGGGGGCTGGGGCCAACGTCCTGACTTTC,CASSRGAGANVLTF
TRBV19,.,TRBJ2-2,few,TGTGCCAGTAGAAAGGGTGAGAGGGACACCGGGGAGCTGTTTTTT,CASRKGERDTGELFF
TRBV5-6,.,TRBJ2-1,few,TGTGCCAGCAGCTTGGACGACCCGGGCAATGAGCAGTTCTTC,CASSLDDPGNEQFF
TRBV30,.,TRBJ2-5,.,TGTGCCTCCTCGCGGGAAGGAGAGACCCAGTACTTC,CASSREGETQYF
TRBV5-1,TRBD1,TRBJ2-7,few,TGCGCCAGCAGCTCCCCGGGGACAGGGGGCAACGAGCAGTACTTC,CASSSPGTGGNEQYF
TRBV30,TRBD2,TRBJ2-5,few,TGTGCCTGGAAGGAGCGGGGGACGATTTGGAGAGAGACCCAGTACTTC,CAWKERGTIWRETQYF
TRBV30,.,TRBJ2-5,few,TGTGCCTGGAGTGTCCAGGGTCAAGAGACCCAGTACTTC,CAWSVQGQETQYF
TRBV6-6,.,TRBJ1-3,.,TGTGCCAGCAGTTTCGGGGATATCTCTGGAAACACCATATATTTT,CASSFGDISGNTIYF
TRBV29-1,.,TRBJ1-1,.,TGCAGCGTTGACGCGGGGTTCGAAAGGGCTGAAGCTTTCTTT,CSVDAGFERAEAFF
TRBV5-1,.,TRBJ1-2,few,TGCGCCAGCAGCACGGAGACAGGACCGAGATATGGCTACACCTTC,CASSTETGPRYGYTF